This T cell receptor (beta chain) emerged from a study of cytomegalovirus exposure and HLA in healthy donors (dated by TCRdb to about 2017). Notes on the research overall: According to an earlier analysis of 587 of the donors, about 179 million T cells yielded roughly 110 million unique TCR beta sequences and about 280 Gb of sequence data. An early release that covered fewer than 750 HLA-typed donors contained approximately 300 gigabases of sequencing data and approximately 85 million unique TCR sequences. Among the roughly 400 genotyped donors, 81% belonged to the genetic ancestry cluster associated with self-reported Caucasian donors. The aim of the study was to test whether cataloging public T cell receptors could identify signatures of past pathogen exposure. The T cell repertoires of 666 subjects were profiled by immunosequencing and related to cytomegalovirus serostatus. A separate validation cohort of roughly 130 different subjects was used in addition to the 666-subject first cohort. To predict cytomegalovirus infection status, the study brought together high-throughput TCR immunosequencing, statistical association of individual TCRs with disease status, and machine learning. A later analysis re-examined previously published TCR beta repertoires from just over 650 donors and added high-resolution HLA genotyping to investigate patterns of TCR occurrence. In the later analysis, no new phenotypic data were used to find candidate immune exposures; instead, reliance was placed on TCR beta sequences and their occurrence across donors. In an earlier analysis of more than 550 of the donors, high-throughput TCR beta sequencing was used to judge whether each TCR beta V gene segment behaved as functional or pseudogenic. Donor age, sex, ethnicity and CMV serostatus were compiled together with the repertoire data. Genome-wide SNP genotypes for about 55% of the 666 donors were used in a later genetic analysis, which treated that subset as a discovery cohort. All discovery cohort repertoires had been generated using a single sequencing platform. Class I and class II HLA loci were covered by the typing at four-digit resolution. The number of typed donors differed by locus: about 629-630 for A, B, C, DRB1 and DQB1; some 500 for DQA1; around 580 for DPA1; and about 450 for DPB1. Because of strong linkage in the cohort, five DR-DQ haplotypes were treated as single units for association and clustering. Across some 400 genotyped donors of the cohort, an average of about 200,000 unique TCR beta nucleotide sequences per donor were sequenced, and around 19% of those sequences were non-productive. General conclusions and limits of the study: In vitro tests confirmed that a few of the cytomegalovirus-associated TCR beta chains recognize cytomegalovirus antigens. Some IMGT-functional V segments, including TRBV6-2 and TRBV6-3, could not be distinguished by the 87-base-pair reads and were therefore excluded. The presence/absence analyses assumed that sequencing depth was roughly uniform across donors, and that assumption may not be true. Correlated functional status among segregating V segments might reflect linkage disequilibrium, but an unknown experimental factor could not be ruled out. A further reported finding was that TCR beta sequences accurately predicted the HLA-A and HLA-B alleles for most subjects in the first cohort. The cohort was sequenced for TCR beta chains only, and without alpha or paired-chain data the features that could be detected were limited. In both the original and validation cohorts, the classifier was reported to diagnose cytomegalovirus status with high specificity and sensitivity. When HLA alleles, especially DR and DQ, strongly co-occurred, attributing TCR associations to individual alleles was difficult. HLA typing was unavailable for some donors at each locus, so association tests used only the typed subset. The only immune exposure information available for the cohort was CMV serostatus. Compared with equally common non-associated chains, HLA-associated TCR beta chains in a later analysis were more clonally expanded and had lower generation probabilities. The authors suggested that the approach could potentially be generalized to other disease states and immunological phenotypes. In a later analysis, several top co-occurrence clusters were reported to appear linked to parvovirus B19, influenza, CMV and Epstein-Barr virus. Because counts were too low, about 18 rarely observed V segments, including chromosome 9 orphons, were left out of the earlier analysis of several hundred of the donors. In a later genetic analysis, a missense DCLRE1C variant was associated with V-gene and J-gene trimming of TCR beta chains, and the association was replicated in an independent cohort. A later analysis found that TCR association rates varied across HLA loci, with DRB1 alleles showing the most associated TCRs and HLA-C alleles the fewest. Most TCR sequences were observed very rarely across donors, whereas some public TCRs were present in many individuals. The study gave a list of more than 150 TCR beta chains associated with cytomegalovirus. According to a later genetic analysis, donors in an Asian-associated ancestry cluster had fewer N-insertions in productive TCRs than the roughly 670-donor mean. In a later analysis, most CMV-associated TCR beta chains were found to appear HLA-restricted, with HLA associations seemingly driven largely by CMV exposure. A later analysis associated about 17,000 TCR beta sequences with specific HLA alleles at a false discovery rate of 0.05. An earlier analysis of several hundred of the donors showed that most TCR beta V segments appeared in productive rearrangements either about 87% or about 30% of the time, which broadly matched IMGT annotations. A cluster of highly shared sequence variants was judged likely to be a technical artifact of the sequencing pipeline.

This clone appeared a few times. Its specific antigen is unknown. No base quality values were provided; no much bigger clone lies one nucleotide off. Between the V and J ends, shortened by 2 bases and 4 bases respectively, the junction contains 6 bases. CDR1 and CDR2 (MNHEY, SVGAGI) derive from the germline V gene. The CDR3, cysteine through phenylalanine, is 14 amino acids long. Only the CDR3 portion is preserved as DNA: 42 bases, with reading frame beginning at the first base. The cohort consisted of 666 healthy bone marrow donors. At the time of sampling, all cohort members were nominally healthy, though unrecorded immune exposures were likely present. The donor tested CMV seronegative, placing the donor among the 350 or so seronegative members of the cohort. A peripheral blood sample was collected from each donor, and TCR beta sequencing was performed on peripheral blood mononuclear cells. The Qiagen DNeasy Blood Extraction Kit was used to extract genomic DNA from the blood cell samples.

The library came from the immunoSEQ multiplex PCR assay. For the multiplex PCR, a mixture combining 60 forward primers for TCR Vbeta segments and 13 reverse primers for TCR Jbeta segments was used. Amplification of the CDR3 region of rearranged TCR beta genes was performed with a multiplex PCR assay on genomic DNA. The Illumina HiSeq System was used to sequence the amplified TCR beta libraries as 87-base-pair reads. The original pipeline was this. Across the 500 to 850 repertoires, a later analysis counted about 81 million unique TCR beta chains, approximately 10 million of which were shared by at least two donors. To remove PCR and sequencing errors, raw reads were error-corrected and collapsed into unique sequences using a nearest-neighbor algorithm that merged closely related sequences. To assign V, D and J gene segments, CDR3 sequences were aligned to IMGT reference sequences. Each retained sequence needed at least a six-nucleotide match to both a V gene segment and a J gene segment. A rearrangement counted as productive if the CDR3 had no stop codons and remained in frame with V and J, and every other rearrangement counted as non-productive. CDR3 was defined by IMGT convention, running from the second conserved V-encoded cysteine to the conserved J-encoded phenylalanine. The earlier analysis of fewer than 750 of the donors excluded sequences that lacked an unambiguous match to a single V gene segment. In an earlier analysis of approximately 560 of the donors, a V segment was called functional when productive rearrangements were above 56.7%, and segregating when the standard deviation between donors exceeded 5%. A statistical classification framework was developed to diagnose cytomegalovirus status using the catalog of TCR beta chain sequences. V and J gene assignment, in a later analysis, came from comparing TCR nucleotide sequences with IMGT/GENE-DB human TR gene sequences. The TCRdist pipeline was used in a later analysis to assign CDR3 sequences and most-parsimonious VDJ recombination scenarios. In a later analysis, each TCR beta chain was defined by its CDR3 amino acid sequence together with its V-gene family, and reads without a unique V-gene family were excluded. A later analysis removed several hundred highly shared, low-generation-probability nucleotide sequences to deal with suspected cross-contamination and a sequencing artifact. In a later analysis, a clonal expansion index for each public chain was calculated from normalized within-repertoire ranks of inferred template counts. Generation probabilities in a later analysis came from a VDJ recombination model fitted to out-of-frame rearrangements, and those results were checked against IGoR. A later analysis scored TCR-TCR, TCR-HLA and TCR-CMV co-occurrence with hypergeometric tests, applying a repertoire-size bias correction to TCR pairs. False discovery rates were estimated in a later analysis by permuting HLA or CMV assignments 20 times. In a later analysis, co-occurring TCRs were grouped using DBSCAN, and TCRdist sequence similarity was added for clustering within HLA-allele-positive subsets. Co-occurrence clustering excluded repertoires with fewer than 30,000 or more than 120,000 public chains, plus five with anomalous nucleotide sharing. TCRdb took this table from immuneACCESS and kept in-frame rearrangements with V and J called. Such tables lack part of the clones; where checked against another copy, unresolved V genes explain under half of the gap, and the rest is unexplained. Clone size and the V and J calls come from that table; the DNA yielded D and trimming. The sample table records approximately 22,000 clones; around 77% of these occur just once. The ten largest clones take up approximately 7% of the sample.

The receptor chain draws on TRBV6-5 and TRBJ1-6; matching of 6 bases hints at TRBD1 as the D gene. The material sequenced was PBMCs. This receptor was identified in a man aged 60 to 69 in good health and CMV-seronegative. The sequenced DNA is TGTGCCAGCAGTTACGGACAGTATAATTCACCCCTCCACTTT. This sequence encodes CASSYGQYNSPLHF.